This T cell receptor beta chain was found in a study of blood T cell repertoires in COVID-19 (dated by TCRdb to 2020 to 2022). Study-level background: Collaborator samples came from the United States, Italy and Spain and covered acute and convalescent phases of COVID-19. The material from the prospective study consisted of cDNA or gDNA derived from T cells, B-cell-depleted T cells, or PBMCs. Subjects who had been exposed to COVID-19, were actively infected with it, or had recovered from it provided the deeply sampled blood TCRbeta repertoires that made up the dataset. A freely available public database, intended as a resource for researchers studying the immune response to SARS-CoV-2, is where the repertoires were released. Samples came from the ongoing ImmuneRACE study (first 160 participants) plus 1,254 subjects from 6 global collaborators. The sample metadata nearly always contained a de-identified subject ID, COVID-19 status, age in years and sex. Where available, HLA class I and class II types were obtained from metadata supplied by the sample provider rather than from assay-based typing.

General findings and caveats noted by the study authors: Clinical and demographic metadata were provided uncurated, with the amount varying by source and participant.

With regard to this clone: Its antigen target is currently unknown. Base qualities are missing; no much larger clone stands one base away.

Collaborating institutions collected whole blood in K2EDTA tubes following their own protocols. For TCRbeta analysis, collaborators shipped samples as frozen whole blood, isolated PBMCs, or DNA extracted from either of those sample types. TCRbeta CDR3 regions were amplified from genomic DNA using the immunoSEQ Assay, a bias-controlled multiplex PCR. The study's own analysis went as follows. Within the assay, amplification of reference gene primers was used to estimate how many nucleated cells each sample contained. Sequence reads were collapsed and filtered to measure the absolute abundance of every unique TCRbeta CDR3 rearrangement. Productive Simpson clonality was computed per sample as the square root of Simpson's diversity index over productive rearrangements. This immuneACCESS table, as held by TCRdb, lists in-frame sequences with V and J called but not all clones. Of the missing ones, under half trace to an unresolved V gene in checked studies; the others have no known cause. The DNA was the basis for D and trimming; V, J and clone size are from that table. For this sample the table gives about 140,000 clones, of which about 86% were detected only once. The ten largest clonotypes hold 3.5% to 4.5% of the sample.

The germline V gene yields SGHTA for CDR1 and FQGNSA for CDR2. The CDR3 runs 14 amino acids, cysteine and phenylalanine included. Only CDR3 DNA is held: 42 bases, read in frame from base 1. V trim: 6 bases; J trim: 8 bases; unmatched bases: 7. This receptor was obtained from a woman aged 40 to 49 with acute or convalescent COVID-19. The sample was peripheral blood. The V and J segments used are TRBV7-2 and TRBJ1-6; TRBD1 matches 7 bases in the middle. The CDR3 reads CASSIRTGDSPLHF. The DNA reads TGTGCCAGCAGTATTAGAACAGGGGATTCACCCCTCCACTTT. Joined to the reference TRBV7-2 and TRBJ1-6 proteins, this CDR3 gives the full variable domain: GAGVSQSPSNKVTEKGKDVELRCDPISGHTALYWYRQSLGQGLEFLIYFQGNSAPDKSGLPSDRFSAERTGGSVSTLTIQRTQQEDSAVYLCASSIRTGDSPLHFGNGTRLTVT.